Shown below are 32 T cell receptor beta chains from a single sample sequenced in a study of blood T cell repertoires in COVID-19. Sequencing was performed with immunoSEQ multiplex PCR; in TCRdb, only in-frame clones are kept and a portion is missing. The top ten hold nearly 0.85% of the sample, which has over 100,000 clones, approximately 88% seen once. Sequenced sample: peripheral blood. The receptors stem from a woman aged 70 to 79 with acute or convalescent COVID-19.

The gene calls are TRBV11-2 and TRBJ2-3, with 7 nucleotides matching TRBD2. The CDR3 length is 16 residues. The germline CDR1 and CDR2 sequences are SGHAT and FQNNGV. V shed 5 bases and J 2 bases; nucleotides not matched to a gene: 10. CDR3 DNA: TGTGCCAGCAGCCGAACGGGGGGTTCGTTCACAGATACGCAGTATTTT. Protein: CASSRTGGSFTDTQYF.

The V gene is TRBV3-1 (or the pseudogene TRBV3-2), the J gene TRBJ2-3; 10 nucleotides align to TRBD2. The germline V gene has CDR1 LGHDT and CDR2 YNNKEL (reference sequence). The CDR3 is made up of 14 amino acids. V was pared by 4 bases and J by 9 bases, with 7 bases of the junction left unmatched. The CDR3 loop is CASSPVAGGGTQYF. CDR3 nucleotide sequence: TGTGCCAGCAGCCCCGTAGCGGGAGGCGGCACGCAGTATTTT.

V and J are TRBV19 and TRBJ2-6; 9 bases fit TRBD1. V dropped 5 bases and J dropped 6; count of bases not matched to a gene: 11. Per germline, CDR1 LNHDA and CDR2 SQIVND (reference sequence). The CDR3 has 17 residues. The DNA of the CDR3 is TGTGCCAGTAGTCGCCGGGACAGGGTCGATCAGGCCAACGTCCTGACTTTC. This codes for CASSRRDRVDQANVLTF.

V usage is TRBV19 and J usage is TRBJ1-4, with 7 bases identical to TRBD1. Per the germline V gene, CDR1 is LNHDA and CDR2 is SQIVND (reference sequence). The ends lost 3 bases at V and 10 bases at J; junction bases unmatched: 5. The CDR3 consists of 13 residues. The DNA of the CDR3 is TGTGCCAGTAGTATCTTGTCAGGGGGAAAACTGTTTTTT. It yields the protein CASSILSGGKLFF.

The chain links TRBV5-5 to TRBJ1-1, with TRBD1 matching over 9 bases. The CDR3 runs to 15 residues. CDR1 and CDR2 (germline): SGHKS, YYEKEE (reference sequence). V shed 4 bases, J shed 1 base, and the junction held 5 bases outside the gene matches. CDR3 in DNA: TGTGCCAGCAGCCCGGGACAGGGTGGGAACACTGAAGCTTTCTTT. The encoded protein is CASSPGQGGNTEAFF.

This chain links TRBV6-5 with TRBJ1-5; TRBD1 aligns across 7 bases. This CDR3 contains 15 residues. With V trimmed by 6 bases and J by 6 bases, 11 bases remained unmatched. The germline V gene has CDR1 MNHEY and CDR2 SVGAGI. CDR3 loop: CASSSAGGGSQPQHF. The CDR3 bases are TGTGCCAGCAGCTCGGCAGGGGGAGGTAGTCAGCCCCAGCATTTT.

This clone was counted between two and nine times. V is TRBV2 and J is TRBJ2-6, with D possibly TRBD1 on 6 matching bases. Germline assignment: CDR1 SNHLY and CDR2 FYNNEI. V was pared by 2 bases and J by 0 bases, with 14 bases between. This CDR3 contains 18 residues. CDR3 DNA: TGTGCCAGCAGTGAACTGGGACATTTGAGCTCTGGGGCCAACGTCCTGACTTTC. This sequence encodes CASSELGHLSSGANVLTF.

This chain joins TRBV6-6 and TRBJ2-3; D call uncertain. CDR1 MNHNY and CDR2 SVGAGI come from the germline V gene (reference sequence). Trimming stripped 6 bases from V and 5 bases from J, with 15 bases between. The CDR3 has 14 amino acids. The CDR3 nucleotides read TGTGCCAGCAGATTCGTCAGTATGGTAGATACGCAGTATTTT. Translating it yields CASRFVSMVDTQYF.

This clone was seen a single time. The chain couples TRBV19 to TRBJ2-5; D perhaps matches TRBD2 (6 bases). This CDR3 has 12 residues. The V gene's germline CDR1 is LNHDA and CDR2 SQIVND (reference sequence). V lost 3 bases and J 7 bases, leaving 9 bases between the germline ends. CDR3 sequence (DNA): TGTGCCAGTAGTATTCCCGGGGGGACCCAGTACTTC. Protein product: CASSIPGGTQYF.

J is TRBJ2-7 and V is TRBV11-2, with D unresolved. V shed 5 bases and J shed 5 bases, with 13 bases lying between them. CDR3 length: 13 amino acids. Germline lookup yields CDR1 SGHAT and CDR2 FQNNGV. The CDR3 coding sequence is TGTGCCAGCAGCCCACAAGTGACAAACGAGCAGTACTTC. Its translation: CASSPQVTNEQYF.

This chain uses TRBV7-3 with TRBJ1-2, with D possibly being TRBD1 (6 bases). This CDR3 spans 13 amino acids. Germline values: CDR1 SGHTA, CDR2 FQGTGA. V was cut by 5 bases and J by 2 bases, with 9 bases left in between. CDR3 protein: CASSEDSNYGYTF. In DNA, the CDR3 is TGTGCCAGCAGCGAGGACAGCAACTATGGCTACACCTTC.

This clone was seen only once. The CDR3: CASSLFRTGNSYEQYF. CDR3 bases: TGTGCCAGCAGTTTATTTCGGACAGGGAACTCCTACGAGCAGTACTTC. The V gene is TRBV28, the J gene TRBJ2-7; 8 nucleotides agree with TRBD1. From germline, CDR1 is MDHEN and CDR2 SYDVKM. V lost 1 base and J lost 0; bases outside the gene matches: 5. The CDR3 totals 16 residues.

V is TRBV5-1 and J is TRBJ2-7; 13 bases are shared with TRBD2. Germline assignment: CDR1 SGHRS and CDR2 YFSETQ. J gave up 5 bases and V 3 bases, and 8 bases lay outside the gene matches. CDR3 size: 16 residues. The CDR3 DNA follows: TGCGCCAGCAGCTCTGGGACTAGCGGGGTTCTTCACGAGCAGTACTTC. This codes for CASSSGTSGVLHEQYF.

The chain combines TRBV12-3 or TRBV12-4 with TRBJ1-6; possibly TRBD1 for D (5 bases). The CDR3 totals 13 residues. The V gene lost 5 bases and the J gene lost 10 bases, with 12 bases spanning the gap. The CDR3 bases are TGTGCCAGCAGTCCTAGGACAACATCACCCCTCCACTTT. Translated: CASSPRTTSPLHF.

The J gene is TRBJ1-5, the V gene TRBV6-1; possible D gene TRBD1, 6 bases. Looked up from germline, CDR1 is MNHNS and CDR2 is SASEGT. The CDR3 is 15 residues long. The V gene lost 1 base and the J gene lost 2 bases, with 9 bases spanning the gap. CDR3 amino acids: CASSEGAGGNQPQHF. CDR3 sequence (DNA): TGTGCCAGCAGTGAAGGAGCAGGGGGCAATCAGCCCCAGCATTTT.

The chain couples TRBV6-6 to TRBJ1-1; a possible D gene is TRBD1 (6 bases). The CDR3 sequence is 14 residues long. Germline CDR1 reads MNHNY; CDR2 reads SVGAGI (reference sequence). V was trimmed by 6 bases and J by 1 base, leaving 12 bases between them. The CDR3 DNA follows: TGTGCCAGCAGGCAGGGGATCAGGAACACTGAAGCTTTCTTT. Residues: CASRQGIRNTEAFF.

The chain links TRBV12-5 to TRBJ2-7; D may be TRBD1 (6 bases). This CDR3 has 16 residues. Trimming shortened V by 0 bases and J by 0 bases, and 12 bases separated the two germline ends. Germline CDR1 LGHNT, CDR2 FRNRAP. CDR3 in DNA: TGTGCTAGTGGTTTGGTTGACAGGAGCAGCTCCTACGAGCAGTACTTC. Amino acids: CASGLVDRSSSYEQYF.

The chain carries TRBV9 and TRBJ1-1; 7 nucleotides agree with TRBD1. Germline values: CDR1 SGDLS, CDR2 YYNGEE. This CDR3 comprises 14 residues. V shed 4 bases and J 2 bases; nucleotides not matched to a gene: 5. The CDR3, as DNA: TGTGCCAGCAGCTCGGGGGACAGCAACACTGAAGCTTTCTTT. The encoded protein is CASSSGDSNTEAFF.

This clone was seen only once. The CDR3 region is CASSLGLQGVSYEQYF. The CDR3 region has the DNA TGCGCCAGCAGCTTGGGCTTACAGGGGGTTTCCTACGAGCAGTACTTC. The V and J genes are TRBV5-1 and TRBJ2-7, with 8 bases that match TRBD1. Germline values: CDR1 SGHRS, CDR2 YFSETQ. CDR3 length: 16 residues. Unmatched junction bases numbered 6, after V lost 0 bases and J lost 1 base.

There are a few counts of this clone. The CDR3 region has the DNA TGTGCCAGTAATGGGGACAGGGGATGGGGGGCGCATGGCTACACCTTC. Residues: CASNGDRGWGAHGYTF. The chain has TRBV19 and TRBJ1-2; 10 nucleotides match TRBD1. The CDR3 sequence is 16 residues long. The germline V gene encodes CDR1 LNHDA and CDR2 SQIVND (reference sequence). The V gene end was trimmed by 7 bases and the J gene end by 6 bases; junction bases not matched to a gene: 14.

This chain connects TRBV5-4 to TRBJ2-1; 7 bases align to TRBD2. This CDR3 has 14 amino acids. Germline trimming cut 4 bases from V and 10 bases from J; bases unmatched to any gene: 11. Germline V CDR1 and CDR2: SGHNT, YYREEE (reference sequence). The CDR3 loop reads CASSPVGEGWEQFF. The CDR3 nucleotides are TGTGCCAGCAGCCCCGTAGGGGAGGGTTGGGAGCAGTTCTTC.

CDR3 in amino acids: CASSLGTGFGNNSPLHF. The CDR3 bases are TGTGCCAGCAGCTTGGGGACAGGGTTCGGAAATAATTCACCCCTCCACTTT. The V gene is TRBV7-9, the J gene TRBJ1-6; TRBD1 matches at 9 bases. The CDR3 has 17 amino acids. From germline, CDR1 is SEHNR and CDR2 FQNEAQ (reference sequence). V was pared by 3 bases and J by 5 bases, with 8 bases of the junction left unmatched. Drawing the rest from reference TRBV7-9 and TRBJ1-6, the complete variable domain is DTGVSQNPRHKITKRGQNVTFRCDPISEHNRLYWYRQTLGQGPEFLTYFQNEAQLEKSRLLSDRFSAERPKGSFSTLEIQRTEQGDSAMYLCASSLGTGFGNNSPLHFGNGTRLTVT.

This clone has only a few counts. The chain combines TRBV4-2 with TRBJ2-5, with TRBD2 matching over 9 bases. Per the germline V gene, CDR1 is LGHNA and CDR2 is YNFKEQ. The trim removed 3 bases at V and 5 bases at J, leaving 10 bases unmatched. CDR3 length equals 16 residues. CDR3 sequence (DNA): TGTGCCAGCAGCCAGAGACCGGGACTAGCTGCGGAGACCCAGTACTTC. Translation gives CASSQRPGLAAETQYF.

In DNA, the CDR3 is TGCGCCAGCAGCTTGGGAACGCCAGGGAATAACGAGCAGTACTTC. It specifies CASSLGTPGNNEQYF. The V and J genes are TRBV5-1 and TRBJ2-7, with D possibly being TRBD1 (5 bases). Trimming removed 0 bases at V and 5 bases at J, with 15 bases between. The CDR3 totals 15 residues. Per germline, CDR1 SGHRS and CDR2 YFSETQ.

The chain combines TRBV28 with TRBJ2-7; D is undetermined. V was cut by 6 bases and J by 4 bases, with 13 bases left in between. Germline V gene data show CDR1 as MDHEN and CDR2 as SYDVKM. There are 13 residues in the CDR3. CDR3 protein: CASSNDLTYEQYF. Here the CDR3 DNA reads TGTGCCAGCAGCAACGATCTGACTTACGAGCAGTACTTC.

CDR3 bases: TGTGCCAGCAGCCGTTGGACTAGCGGCGGAGATACGCAGTATTTT. The encoded protein is CASSRWTSGGDTQYF. The V and J genes are TRBV3-1 (or the pseudogene TRBV3-2) and TRBJ2-3; 10 nucleotides align to TRBD2. Trimming at V came to 4 bases and at J to 5 bases, leaving 6 bases not matched to a gene. Germline-derived CDR1 and CDR2 are LGHDT and YNNKEL (reference sequence). CDR3 length equals 15 residues.

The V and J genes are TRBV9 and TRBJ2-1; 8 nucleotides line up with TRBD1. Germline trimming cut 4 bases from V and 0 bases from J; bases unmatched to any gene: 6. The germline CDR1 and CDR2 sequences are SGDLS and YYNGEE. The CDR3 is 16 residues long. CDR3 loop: CASSPGGASSYNEQFF. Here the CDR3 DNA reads TGTGCCAGCAGCCCAGGGGGCGCCTCCTCCTACAATGAGCAGTTCTTC.

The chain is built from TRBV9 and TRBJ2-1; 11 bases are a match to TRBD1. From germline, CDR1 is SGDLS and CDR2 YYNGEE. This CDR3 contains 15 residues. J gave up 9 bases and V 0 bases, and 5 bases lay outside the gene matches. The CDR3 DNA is TGTGCCAGCAGCGTAGGAGGGACAGGGGGAAGTGAGCAGTTCTTC. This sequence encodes CASSVGGTGGSEQFF.

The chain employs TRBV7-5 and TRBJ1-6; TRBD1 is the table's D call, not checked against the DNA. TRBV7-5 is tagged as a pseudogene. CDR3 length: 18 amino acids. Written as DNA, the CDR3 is TGTGCCAGAAGCTTATATATGGGCCCGAGCTCCTATAATTCACCCCTCCACTTT. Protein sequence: CARSLYMGPSSYNSPLHF.

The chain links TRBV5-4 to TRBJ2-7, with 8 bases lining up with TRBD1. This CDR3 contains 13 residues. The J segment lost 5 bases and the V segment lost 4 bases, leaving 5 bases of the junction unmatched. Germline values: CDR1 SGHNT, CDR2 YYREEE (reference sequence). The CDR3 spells CASSRTGSDEQYF. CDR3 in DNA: TGTGCCAGCAGCCGGACAGGGTCGGACGAGCAGTACTTC.

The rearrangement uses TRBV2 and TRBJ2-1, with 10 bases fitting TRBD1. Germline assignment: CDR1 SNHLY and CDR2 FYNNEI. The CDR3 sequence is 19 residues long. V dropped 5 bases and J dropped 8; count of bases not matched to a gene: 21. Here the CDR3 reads CASSPPGTGVVSGIYEQFF. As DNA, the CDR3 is TGTGCCAGCAGTCCACCGGGGACAGGGGTTGTTAGCGGGATTTATGAGCAGTTCTTC.

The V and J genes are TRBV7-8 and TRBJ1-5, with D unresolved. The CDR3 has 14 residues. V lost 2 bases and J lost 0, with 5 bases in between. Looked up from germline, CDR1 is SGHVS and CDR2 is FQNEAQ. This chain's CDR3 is CASSLQNSNQPQHF. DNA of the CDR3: TGTGCCAGCAGCTTACAGAATAGCAATCAGCCCCAGCATTTT.